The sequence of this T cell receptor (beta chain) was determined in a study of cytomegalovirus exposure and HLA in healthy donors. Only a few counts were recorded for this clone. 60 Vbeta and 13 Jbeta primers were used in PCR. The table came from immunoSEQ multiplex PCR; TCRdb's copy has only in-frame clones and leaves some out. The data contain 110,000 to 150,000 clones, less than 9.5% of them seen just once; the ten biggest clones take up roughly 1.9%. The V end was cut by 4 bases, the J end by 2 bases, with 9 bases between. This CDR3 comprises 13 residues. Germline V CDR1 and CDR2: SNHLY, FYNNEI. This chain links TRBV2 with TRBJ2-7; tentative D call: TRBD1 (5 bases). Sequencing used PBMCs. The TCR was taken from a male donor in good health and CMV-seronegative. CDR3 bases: TGTGCCAGCAGTGGTCTGGACACCTACGAGCAGTACTTC. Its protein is CASSGLDTYEQYF.